These T cell receptor beta chains were read from a single sample in a study of blood T cell repertoires in COVID-19. Profiled with immunoSEQ multiplex PCR; TCRdb holds only in-frame clones, not every one. This table holds hundreds of thousands of clones, around 86% found once. Sequenced material: peripheral blood. The receptors originated from a human donor in a cohort sampled during active COVID-19. Both conserved end residues are part of each CDR3. The D gene is left open where the match is weak. Expanded clones get a size class; other rows say once, few or many, or leave the size out.

TRBJ2-3,.,TRBV11-3,.,CASSLGEADTQYF,TGTGCCAGCAGCTTAGGGGAGGCAGATACGCAGTATTTT
TRBJ2-3,TRBD2,TRBV5-1,.,CASSSTGLAGGVTQYF,TGCGCCAGCAGCTCGACCGGACTAGCGGGGGGGGTTACGCAGTATTTT
TRBJ1-1,TRBD1,TRBV28,once,CASSTPGQGNTEAFF,TGTGCCAGCAGTACTCCCGGACAGGGGAACACTGAAGCTTTCTTT
TRBJ1-4,.,TRBV19,.,CASSTPGLREKLFF,TGTGCCAGTAGTACCCCCGGTCTGCGGGAAAAACTGTTTTTT
TRBJ1-4,TRBD1,TRBV28,.,CASISGGPVGEKLFF,TGTGCCAGCATATCAGGGGGGCCGGTGGGTGAAAAACTGTTTTTT
TRBJ2-1,TRBD2,TRBV3-1/TRBV3-2,.,CASSQDELAGDPGYYNEQFF,TGTGCCAGCAGCCAAGATGAGCTAGCGGGCGATCCTGGGTACTACAATGAGCAGTTCTTC
TRBJ2-2,TRBD1,TRBV19,once,CASSGTGTGVTGELFF,TGTGCCAGTAGTGGAACCGGGACAGGGGTTACCGGGGAGCTGTTTTTT
TRBJ2-1,.,TRBV5-4,.,CASSLELTGGEQFF,TGTGCCAGCAGCTTGGAATTAACAGGCGGTGAGCAGTTCTTC
TRBJ2-5,TRBD2,TRBV5-1,.,CASSLGTSGRLLETQYF,TGCGCCAGCAGCTTGGGGACTAGCGGGAGGCTATTGGAGACCCAGTACTTC
TRBJ2-3,TRBD2,TRBV24-1,.,CATSDPTGGGTDTQYF,TGTGCCACCAGTGACCCAACGGGGGGTGGCACAGATACGCAGTATTTT
TRBJ2-1,TRBD2,TRBV4-2,.,CASSRTSGRWSGNEQFF,TGTGCCAGCAGCCGGACTAGCGGGAGGTGGTCTGGCAATGAGCAGTTCTTC
TRBJ2-1,TRBD2,TRBV5-6,many,CASSWGTSGYNEQFF,TGTGCCAGCAGCTGGGGGACTAGCGGCTACAATGAGCAGTTCTTC
TRBJ2-4,.,TRBV21-1,.,CASSKAHRASPTKNIQYF,TGTGCCAGCAGCAAAGCTCACAGGGCTTCCCCGACCAAAAACATTCAGTACTTC
TRBJ1-3,.,TRBV6-5,.,CASSYGGASGNTIYF,TGTGCCAGCAGTTACGGGGGGGCCTCAGGAAACACCATATATTTT
TRBJ1-2,.,TRBV15,.,CATSRGILQYRDLYGYTF,TGTGCCACCAGCAGAGGAATCCTACAATACAGGGACCTCTATGGCTACACCTTC
TRBJ2-2,TRBD1,TRBV9,.,CASSIGTVNTGELFF,TGTGCCAGCAGCATAGGGACAGTCAACACCGGGGAGCTGTTTTTT
TRBJ2-3,.,TRBV12-5,.,CASGLRRPTDTQYF,TGTGCTAGTGGTTTGCGTCGTCCCACAGATACGCAGTATTTT
TRBJ2-3,TRBD2,TRBV15,once,CATSRDRGGRVTDTQYF,TGTGCCACCAGCAGAGATCGCGGGGGGCGGGTCACAGATACGCAGTATTTT
TRBJ1-5,TRBD1,TRBV10-2,.,CASSEWDRGDYSNQPQHF,TGCGCCAGCAGTGAGTGGGACAGGGGAGATTATAGCAATCAGCCCCAGCATTTT
TRBJ2-5,.,TRBV30,.,CAWAYQETQYF,TGTGCCTGGGCTTACCAAGAGACCCAGTACTTC
TRBJ2-7,.,TRBV19,.,CASSNIGGSYEQYF,TGTGCCAGTAGTAACATCGGGGGATCCTACGAGCAGTACTTC
TRBJ2-1,TRBD1,TRBV27,.,CASSLDRGSYNEQFF,TGTGCCAGCAGTTTGGACAGGGGTTCCTACAATGAGCAGTTCTTC
TRBJ1-3,.,TRBV30,.,CASSPSGNTIYF,TGTGCCTCCTCCCCGTCGGGAAACACCATATATTTT
TRBJ2-7,.,TRBV4-1,.,CASSQSRGNEQYF,TGCGCCAGCAGCCAATCCAGGGGCAACGAGCAGTACTTC
TRBJ2-1,TRBD1,TRBV6-5,.,CASNFEGATNEQFF,TGTGCCAGCAATTTCGAGGGGGCCACCAATGAGCAGTTCTTC
TRBJ1-1,TRBD1,TRBV19,few,CASSPGQTNTEAFF,TGTGCCAGTAGCCCGGGACAGACGAACACTGAAGCTTTCTTT
TRBJ1-1,.,TRBV30,.,CAWSHRLNTEAFF,TGTGCCTGGAGTCACAGGCTGAACACTGAAGCTTTCTTT